Below are 20 T cell receptor beta chains sequenced from a single sample in a study of blood T cell repertoires in COVID-19. Using immunoSEQ multiplex PCR, the repertoire was profiled, and TCRdb retains in-frame clones only, with some absent. The sample holds 110,000 or so clones, just over 70% seen once. Sequencing was performed on peripheral blood. These receptors originate from a woman aged 40 to 55 with acute or convalescent COVID-19.

The CDR3 DNA reads TGTGCCATCAGTGAACCGGGACAGGGGGGAGAGACCCAGTACTTC. Translating gives CAISEPGQGGETQYF. This chain joins TRBV10-3 and TRBJ2-5; 11 nucleotides match TRBD1. The CDR3 has 15 residues. Germline V gives CDR1 ENHRY, CDR2 SYGVKD. V lost 3 bases and J lost 4; bases outside the gene matches: 4.

This clone was seen only once. The chain carries TRBV19 and TRBJ1-6; no clear D gene. V lost 7 bases, J lost 0 bases, and 10 bases lay in between. The CDR3 extends over 15 amino acids. Germline lookup yields CDR1 LNHDA and CDR2 SQIVND (reference sequence). The CDR3 loop reads CASTRGSSYNSPLHF. The CDR3 coding sequence is TGTGCCAGTACCCGGGGTAGCTCCTATAATTCACCCCTCCACTTT.

This chain links TRBV3-1 (or the pseudogene TRBV3-2) with TRBJ2-7, with a weak D call TRBD1 (5 bases). Trimming shortened V by 4 bases and J by 2 bases, and 9 bases separated the two germline ends. This CDR3 has 13 residues. Germline V gives CDR1 LGHDT, CDR2 YNNKEL (reference sequence). In DNA, the CDR3 is TGTGCCAGCAGCCCGCAGGGCGCCTACGAGCAGTACTTC. Translation gives CASSPQGAYEQYF.

This clone turned up a few times. The chain uses TRBV3-1 (or the pseudogene TRBV3-2) and TRBJ1-4; tentatively, D is TRBD1 (5 bases). The ends were cut back, 4 bases at V and 7 bases at J, with 10 bases in the middle. CDR3 length: 13 residues. CDR1 is LGHDT and CDR2 is YNNKEL in the germline V gene (reference sequence). CDR3 sequence: CASSRQIGEKLFF. CDR3 coding DNA: TGTGCCAGCAGCCGACAGATAGGTGAAAAACTGTTTTTT.

V usage is TRBV28 and J usage is TRBJ2-7; TRBD2 might be the D (7 bases). Germline V gene data show CDR1 as MDHEN and CDR2 as SYDVKM. The V end lost 6 bases, the J end lost 0 bases, and 12 bases lay between the germline ends. CDR3 length: 14 amino acids. The CDR3 DNA follows: TGTGCCAGCAGGCCGGGGGGCACCTCCTACGAGCAGTACTTC. Translation gives CASRPGGTSYEQYF.

The chain carries TRBV10-1 and TRBJ2-2; possibly TRBD2 for D (7 bases). Per germline, CDR1 WNHNN and CDR2 SYGVQD (reference sequence). Trimming stripped 6 bases from V and 5 bases from J, with 13 bases between. The CDR3 is 14 residues long. The DNA for the CDR3 is TGCGCCAGCAGCCAAGGGGGGGGGACCGGGGAGCTGTTTTTT. Protein: CASSQGGGTGELFF.

This chain links TRBV19 with TRBJ2-7; the match to TRBD1 covers 8 bases. In germline, CDR1 is LNHDA, CDR2 SQIVND (reference sequence). Unmatched junction bases numbered 7, after V lost 5 bases and J lost 4 bases. This CDR3 region has 14 residues. CDR3 in DNA: TGTGCCAGTAGTCTTAGGGGGACAGGATACGAGCAGTACTTC. The encoded protein is CASSLRGTGYEQYF.

This clone was counted between two and nine times. This chain connects TRBV12-3 or TRBV12-4 to TRBJ1-5; D unclear. Deletions cut 3 bases from V and 4 bases from J, with 7 bases between. This CDR3 has 13 amino acids. The CDR3 here is CASSFGQNQPQHF. CDR3 coding DNA: TGTGCCAGCAGTTTTGGGCAGAATCAGCCCCAGCATTTT.

The chain couples TRBV5-1 to TRBJ1-1; the D gene is possibly TRBD1 (6 bases). Germline V gene sequence: CDR1 SGHRS, CDR2 YFSETQ. Trimming stripped 4 bases from V and 1 base from J, with 11 bases between. This CDR3 contains 14 residues. The CDR3 loop is CASSKQGGNTEAFF. CDR3 nucleotides: TGCGCCAGCAGCAAACAGGGTGGGAACACTGAAGCTTTCTTT.

CDR3 sequence reads: CASSLGDSTDHYGYTF. In DNA, the CDR3 is TGCGCCAGCAGCTTGGGCGACAGCACAGACCACTATGGCTACACCTTC. V and J are TRBV5-1 and TRBJ1-2, with D possibly matching TRBD1 (5 bases). The CDR3 covers 16 residues. Trimming stripped 0 bases from V and 3 bases from J, with 15 bases between. Germline V gene sequence: CDR1 SGHRS, CDR2 YFSETQ. Using reference TRBV5-1 and TRBJ1-2 for the parts outside the CDR3, the full variable domain is KAGVTQTPRYLIKTRGQQVTLSCSPISGHRSVSWYQQTPGQGLQFLFEYFSETQRNKGNFPGRFSGRQFSNSRSEMNVSTLELGDSALYLCASSLGDSTDHYGYTFGSGTRLTVV.

This clone occurred once. This rearrangement joins TRBV5-4 to TRBJ1-6; 8 bases line up with TRBD1. The germline V gene has CDR1 SGHNT and CDR2 YYREEE (reference sequence). The CDR3 is 14 amino acids. The V and J ends lost 4 bases and 5 bases, in that order; junction bases with no gene match: 2. For the CDR3, the DNA is TGTGCCAGCAGCCAGGACAGGGATAATTCACCCCTCCACTTT. Translated, it gives CASSQDRDNSPLHF. The whole variable domain, remainder taken from reference TRBV5-4 and TRBJ1-6, is ETGVTQSPTHLIKTRGQQVTLRCSSQSGHNTVSWYQQALGQGPQFIFQYYREEENGRGNFPPRFSGLQFPNYSSELNVNALELDDSALYLCASSQDRDNSPLHFGNGTRLTVT.

This clone has just a few counts. The V call is TRBV9, the J call TRBJ2-3; a possible D gene is TRBD1 (7 bases). The CDR3 is 13 residues long. The germline CDR1 and CDR2 sequences are SGDLS and YYNGEE. Trimming removed 4 bases from V and 8 bases from J, with 14 bases in between. DNA for the CDR3: TGTGCCAGCAGCCCGCCCCAGGGGGGTACGCAGTATTTT. It encodes CASSPPQGGTQYF.

The chain carries TRBV5-8 and TRBJ1-1, with D possibly matching TRBD1 (5 bases). The germline V gene encodes CDR1 SGHTS and CDR2 YDEGEE. CDR3 length equals 14 residues. Trimming stripped 0 bases from V and 3 bases from J, with 9 bases between. The CDR3 reads CASSLVGVDTEAFF. The CDR3 DNA is TGTGCCAGCAGCTTGGTAGGGGTGGACACTGAAGCTTTCTTT.

The CDR3 DNA follows: TGTGCCTGGGCCCTAGGAGCGGGGGTTCAAGAGACCCAGTACTTC. Residues: CAWALGAGVQETQYF. The rearrangement joins TRBV30 to TRBJ2-5; TRBD2 agrees at 8 bases. Looked up from germline, CDR1 is GTSNPN and CDR2 is SVGIG (reference sequence). The CDR3 has 15 residues. J gave up 2 bases and V 5 bases, and 10 bases lay outside the gene matches.

The J gene is TRBJ2-1, the V gene TRBV6-1; maybe TRBD2 (6 bases). Germline-derived CDR1 and CDR2 are MNHNS and SASEGT. The ends were cut back, 3 bases at V and 4 bases at J, with 16 bases in the middle. This CDR3 has 16 amino acids. CDR3 coding DNA: TGTGCCAGCAGTGACCGAGGAGGGCGGGGATACAATGAGCAGTTCTTC. Translating it yields CASSDRGGRGYNEQFF.

V usage is TRBV5-8 and J usage is TRBJ2-5; no reliable D call. CDR1 SGHTS and CDR2 YDEGEE come from the germline V gene. V was pared by 0 bases and J by 9 bases, with 12 bases between. CDR3 length equals 13 residues. The CDR3 sequence: CASSLGSRFPQYF. The CDR3 coding sequence is TGTGCCAGCAGCTTGGGGTCCAGGTTTCCCCAGTACTTC.

The chain joins TRBV5-6 to TRBJ1-6, with 7 positions matching TRBD1. CDR3 length: 14 amino acids. Trimming took 2 bases from V and 6 from J; bases not matched to a gene: 2. The germline V gene encodes CDR1 SGHDT and CDR2 YYEEEE. CDR3 protein: CASSLRDSNSPLHF. In DNA, the CDR3 is TGTGCCAGCAGCTTACGGGACAGTAATTCACCCCTCCACTTT.

This chain links TRBV7-3 with TRBJ2-1; no clear D gene. From germline, CDR1 is SGHTA and CDR2 FQGTGA. The CDR3 contains 12 residues. V was shortened by 3 bases and J by 9 bases, with 9 bases between the two germline ends. The CDR3 here is CASSFGPAEQFF. CDR3 in DNA: TGTGCCAGCAGCTTCGGTCCCGCTGAGCAGTTCTTC.

V usage is TRBV6-1 and J usage is TRBJ2-7; 7 bases agree with TRBD1. Germline V lookup: CDR1 MNHNS, CDR2 SASEGT. The V gene end was trimmed by 4 bases and the J gene end by 0 bases; junction bases not matched to a gene: 9. The CDR3 totals 16 residues. The DNA for the CDR3 is TGTGCCAGCAGTGTGAACCGGGACAGCACCTCCTACGAGCAGTACTTC. Its protein product is CASSVNRDSTSYEQYF.

The V call is TRBV11-2, the J call TRBJ2-5; TRBD1 might be the D (5 bases). This CDR3 has 14 amino acids. V lost 0 bases and J lost 7, with 12 bases in between. Germline V gene lookup returns CDR1 SGHAT and CDR2 FQNNGV. The CDR3 sequence is CASSLESHQGTQYF. Written as DNA, the CDR3 is TGTGCCAGCAGCTTAGAGTCGCACCAGGGGACCCAGTACTTC.